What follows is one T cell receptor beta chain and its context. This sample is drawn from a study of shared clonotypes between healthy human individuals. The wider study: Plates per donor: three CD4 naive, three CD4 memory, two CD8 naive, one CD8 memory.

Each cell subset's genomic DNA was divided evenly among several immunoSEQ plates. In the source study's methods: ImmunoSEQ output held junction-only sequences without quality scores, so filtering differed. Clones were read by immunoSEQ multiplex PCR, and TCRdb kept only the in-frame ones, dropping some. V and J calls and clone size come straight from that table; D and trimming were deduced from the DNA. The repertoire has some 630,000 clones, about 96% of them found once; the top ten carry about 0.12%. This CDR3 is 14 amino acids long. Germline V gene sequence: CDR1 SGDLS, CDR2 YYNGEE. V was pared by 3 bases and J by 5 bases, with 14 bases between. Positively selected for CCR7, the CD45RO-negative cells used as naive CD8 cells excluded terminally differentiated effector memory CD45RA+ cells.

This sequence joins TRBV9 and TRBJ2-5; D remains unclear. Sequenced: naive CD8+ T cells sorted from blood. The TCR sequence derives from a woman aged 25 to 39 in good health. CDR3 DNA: TGTGCCAGCAGCGCGCGCCGTAGTCAGGAGACCCAGTACTTC. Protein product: CASSARRSQETQYF. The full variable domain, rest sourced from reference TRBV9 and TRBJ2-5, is DSGVTQTPKHLITATGQRVTLRCSPRSGDLSVYWYQQSLDQGLQFLIQYYNGEERAKGNILERFSAQQFPDLHSELNLSSLELGDSALYFCASSARRSQETQYFGPGTRLLVL.